Listed below are T cell receptor beta chains from one sample, sequenced in a study of control samples from healthy donors and cancer patients. The assay was immunoSEQ multiplex PCR, and TCRdb's table has in-frame clones only and misses some. The sample includes more than 60,000 clones, around 90% of them seen just once. Input material: PBMCs. The receptors shown here come from a man aged 55 to 70 with colorectal cancer. Each CDR3 is given with its conserved first and last residue. Each record gives: J gene, clone size, D gene, V gene, CDR3 DNA, CDR3 protein. A D gene is named only where the DNA matches it firmly. A row's size may be missing; if present it is once, few, many or a size class.

TRBJ2-3 | NA | NA | TRBV7-9 | TGTGCCAGCAGGACGGACCTTACGGAGGGGGCAGATACGCAGTATTTT | CASRTDLTEGADTQYF
TRBJ2-2 | few | NA | TRBV5-5 | TGTGCCAGCAGCTTGAGCAGGGTAATCGCCGGGGAGCTGTTTTTT | CASSLSRVIAGELFF
TRBJ1-1 | NA | NA | TRBV7-3 | TGTGCCAGCAGCTTGAACCCAGGAGGGAATTCGGGGGCTTTCTTT | CASSLNPGGNSGAFF
TRBJ2-3 | once | NA | TRBV7-3 | TGTGCCAGCAGCTCGAGACTAATCGCAGATACGCAGTATTTT | CASSSRLIADTQYF
TRBJ2-1 | NA | NA | TRBV7-2 | TGTGCCAGCAGCCAGTCCAGGGGCGATGAGCAGTTCTTC | CASSQSRGDEQFF
TRBJ2-1 | once | NA | TRBV19 | TGTGCCAGTAGTCCCTCTTGGGGCAACTACAATGAGCAGTTCTTC | CASSPSWGNYNEQFF
TRBJ2-5 | NA | NA | TRBV24-1 | TGTGCCACCAGTGGGGCTGGGGGGGCCGGGACCCAGTACTTC | CATSGAGGAGTQYF
TRBJ2-7 | NA | NA | TRBV2 | TGTGCCAGCAGTAGGTCCGATTACGAGCAGTACTTC | CASSRSDYEQYF
TRBJ1-2 | NA | NA | TRBV2 | TGTGCCAGCAGTGTAGTGACTAACTATGGCTACACCTTC | CASSVVTNYGYTF
TRBJ2-6 | NA | NA | TRBV7-9 | TGTGCCAGCAGTTCCCTGACGGTCTCTGGGGCCAACGTCCTGACTTTC | CASSSLTVSGANVLTF
TRBJ2-7 | NA | NA | TRBV19 | TGTGCCAGTAGTCTCGGGGTAAGCTCCTACGAGCAGTACTTC | CASSLGVSSYEQYF
TRBJ2-1 | NA | NA | TRBV11-3 | TGTGCCAGCAGCTTACCTGGGATCTACAATGAGCAGTTCTTC | CASSLPGIYNEQFF
TRBJ1-1 | NA | NA | TRBV7-3 | TGTGCCAGCAGCGTACAGGTGAACACTGAAGCTTTCTTT | CASSVQVNTEAFF
TRBJ2-1 | NA | TRBD2 | TRBV7-2 | TGTGCCAGCAGCTTCCCGGGACTAGCGGGGGGGCTGGGGGAGCAGTTCTTC | CASSFPGLAGGLGEQFF
TRBJ2-4 | NA | NA | TRBV2 | TGTGCCAGCAGCTTGGGCTCGGCCAAAAACATTCAGTACTTC | CASSLGSAKNIQYF
TRBJ2-5 | NA | TRBD2 | TRBV5-1 | TGCGCCAGCAGCTTCGGGACTAGCCAAGAGACCCAGTACTTC | CASSFGTSQETQYF
TRBJ1-1 | once | NA | TRBV18 | TGTGCCAGCTCACCATTGGATCAGAAGACTGAAGCTTTCTTT | CASSPLDQKTEAFF
TRBJ2-5 | NA | NA | TRBV5-5 | TGTGCCAGCAATTCGGGACGGCCACAAGAGACCCAGTACTTC | CASNSGRPQETQYF
TRBJ1-5 | NA | TRBD1 | TRBV11-3 | TGTGCCAGCAGATCCCGGGACAGTGGCTATAGCAATCAGCCCCAGCATTTT | CASRSRDSGYSNQPQHF
TRBJ2-3 | NA | TRBD2 | TRBV30 | TGTGCCTGGAGTCGAGCGGCGGGGGGGCAAGATACGCAGTATTTT | CAWSRAAGGQDTQYF
TRBJ2-7 | NA | NA | TRBV9 | TGTGCCAGCAGCCCCCTCCCCCAGGGTGAGCAGTACTTC | CASSPLPQGEQYF
TRBJ2-1 | NA | NA | TRBV2 | TGTGCCAGCCCTCGGGACACCTACAATGAGCAGTTCTTC | CASPRDTYNEQFF
TRBJ1-1 | few | NA | TRBV11-2 | TGTGCCAGCAGCGTGGACCCGAACACTGAAGCTTTCTTT | CASSVDPNTEAFF
TRBJ1-6 | NA | NA | TRBV4-2 | TGTGCCAGCAGCCAAGAGGCCGGTGGGTATAATTCACCCCTCCACTTT | CASSQEAGGYNSPLHF
TRBJ2-3 | NA | TRBD2 | TRBV4-1 | TGCGCCAGCAGCAGATGGGGGGGAGGCACAGATACGCAGTATTTT | CASSRWGGGTDTQYF
TRBJ2-2 | NA | NA | TRBV5-4 | TGTGCCAGCAGACGAACAGGGAACACCGGGGAGCTGTTTTTT | CASRRTGNTGELFF
TRBJ1-2 | NA | NA | TRBV7-6 | TGTGCCAGCAGCTTAGATCGGGAGGCCTATGGCTACACCTTC | CASSLDREAYGYTF
TRBJ1-4 | NA | TRBD1 | TRBV30 | TGTGCCTGGAGTGTACCGGGCAGGGGGAATGAAAAACTGTTTTTT | CAWSVPGRGNEKLFF
TRBJ1-6 | NA | TRBD1 | TRBV4-3 | TGCGCCAGCAGCCAAGGGACCCTGACAGGGGGCTACAATTCACCCCTCCACTTT | CASSQGTLTGGYNSPLHF
TRBJ1-1 | NA | NA | TRBV2 | TGTGCCAGCAGTCCGCAGGGGAAGGCTTTCTTT | CASSPQGKAFF
TRBJ2-7 | NA | TRBD1 | TRBV19 | TGTGCCAGTAGTATAGGGACAGGGGTCTCCTACGAGCAGTACTTC | CASSIGTGVSYEQYF
TRBJ2-7 | few | TRBD1 | TRBV7-9 | TGTGCCAGCAGCCGATTTGGGACAGGCTTCTCTTCCTACGAGCAGTACTTC | CASSRFGTGFSSYEQYF
TRBJ1-1 | NA | NA | TRBV9 | TGTGCCAGCACCCCGAGGGGAAACCGGAACACTGAAGCTTTCTTT | CASTPRGNRNTEAFF
TRBJ2-5 | NA | NA | TRBV10-3 | TGTGCCACCTACAGTGGCTCTCAAGAGACCCAGTACTTC | CATYSGSQETQYF
TRBJ1-4 | NA | TRBD1 | TRBV15 | TGTGCCACCAGCAAAGCCGGGACAGGGAATGAAAAACTGTTTTTT | CATSKAGTGNEKLFF
TRBJ1-2 | NA | NA | TRBV5-6 | TGTGCCAGCAGCTTGGGACAGTATGGCTACACCTTC | CASSLGQYGYTF
TRBJ2-7 | NA | NA | TRBV6-2/TRBV6-3 | TGTGCCAGCAGTTACTCGAGCCCCTACGAGCAGTACTTC | CASSYSSPYEQYF
TRBJ1-2 | NA | NA | TRBV19 | TGTGCCAGTAGTATGATAGGGGGAAGCTATGGCTACACCTTC | CASSMIGGSYGYTF
TRBJ1-3 | NA | NA | TRBV28 | TGTGCCAGCAGTTTAGGGAGGATCTTAGGAAACACCATATATTTT | CASSLGRILGNTIYF
TRBJ2-7 | NA | TRBD2 | TRBV10-3 | TGTGCCATCAGTGGGTATCAAGCGGGGCGAACCTACGAGCAGTACTTC | CAISGYQAGRTYEQYF
TRBJ2-7 | few | NA | TRBV9 | TGTGCCAGCAGCGGGCAGGTTTCCTACGAGCAGTACTTC | CASSGQVSYEQYF
TRBJ2-7 | NA | NA | TRBV27 | TGTGCCAGCAGTTTAAGAGTCACCTACGAGCAGTACTTC | CASSLRVTYEQYF
TRBJ2-1 | NA | NA | TRBV7-3 | TGTGCCAGCAGCCTGGGAGCTAACCCCTACAATGAGCAGTTCTTC | CASSLGANPYNEQFF
TRBJ1-1 | NA | TRBD1 | TRBV7-9 | TGTGCCAGCAGCGCCACGACAGGGGGAGCTACTGAAGCTTTCTTT | CASSATTGGATEAFF
TRBJ2-3 | NA | TRBD1 | TRBV23-1 | TGCGCCAGCAGTCACCCGGACAGGGGCTCGGATAGCACAGATACGCAGTATTTT | CASSHPDRGSDSTDTQYF
TRBJ1-5 | NA | TRBD1 | TRBV19 | TGTGCCAGTAATAAAATGGGACAGGGAACCCAGCCCCAGCATTTT | CASNKMGQGTQPQHF
TRBJ2-4 | NA | TRBD1 | TRBV7-2 | TGTGCCAGCAGCTTACAAGGGACAGGGGAAAACATTCAGTACTTC | CASSLQGTGENIQYF
TRBJ2-2 | NA | TRBD2 | TRBV18 | TGTGCCAGCTCACCACAACTAGCGGCCGGGGAGCTGTTTTTT | CASSPQLAAGELFF
TRBJ1-4 | NA | NA | TRBV7-9 | TGTGCCAGCAGCCTCCAGGGTGTAGGGTTCAATGAAAAACTGTTTTTT | CASSLQGVGFNEKLFF
TRBJ1-4 | NA | TRBD1 | TRBV11-3 | TGTGCCAGCAGCTTCACCGGGACAGGACAAGAAAAACTGTTTTTT | CASSFTGTGQEKLFF
TRBJ1-5 | NA | NA | TRBV7-2 | TGTGCCAGCAGCTTAGGGGCGGGCAATCAGCCCCAGCATTTT | CASSLGAGNQPQHF
TRBJ1-3 | NA | NA | TRBV18 | TGTGCCAGCTCACCACCGGGTTCCTCTGGAAACACCATATATTTT | CASSPPGSSGNTIYF
TRBJ2-2 | NA | NA | TRBV9 | TGTGCCAGCAGCGTCACAGGGTTTGGGACCGGGGAGCTGTTTTTT | CASSVTGFGTGELFF
TRBJ2-1 | once | NA | TRBV9 | TGTGCCAGCACCCTAAGGTCAGGGGTGAGCTCCTACAATGAGCAGTTCTTC | CASTLRSGVSSYNEQFF
TRBJ2-7 | NA | TRBD1 | TRBV7-8 | TGTGCCAGCAGAAGACAGGGCCTTTCCTACGAGCAGTACTTC | CASRRQGLSYEQYF